The clone carrying this T cell receptor beta chain was recorded a few times. Its target is not known. The data originate from a study of response to subunit inactivated influenza vaccine. Study results and limitations: The authors suggested that every seasonal influenza vaccination recruits few new T cells.

MiXCR, applied by TCRdb to the RT-PCR reads, yields one record per CDR3 protein. In the table there are about 570,000 distinct CDR3 sequences, roughly 10% of which are singletons. Trimming at V came to 1 base and at J to 9 bases, leaving 7 bases not matched to a gene. The germline V gene encodes CDR1 SGHTA and CDR2 FQGTGA. CDR3 size: 16 residues. The sample also formed part of further work on T cells expressing NK-cell markers. As reported in that work: 5'RACE template switching built TCR beta cDNA with unique molecular identifiers. The eight sequenced donors comprised seven who were HCMV-seropositive and one who was seronegative. An anti-gamma-delta TCR antibody confined sorting to alpha-beta TCR T cells across several of the experiments. There were four donors in whom these clonotypes also led the CD3+CD56-NKG2C+ fraction.

This specimen consisted of PBMCs from blood, obtained on the day of vaccination. The chain recombines TRBV7-3 with TRBJ2-1; the match to TRBD2 covers 12 bases. This receptor was identified in a man aged 45-60 years who received an inactivated influenza vaccine. Written as DNA, the CDR3 is TGTGCCAGCAGCTTAAGACTAGCGGGGGCGCGGGGTGAGCAGTTCTTC. Translating gives CASSLRLAGARGEQFF.